Included here is one T cell receptor beta chain sequence, with context. Using immunoSEQ multiplex PCR, the repertoire was profiled, and TCRdb retains in-frame clones only, with some absent. Found here are under 200,000 clones, approximately 84% of them singletons; the top ten hold roughly 5.7%. This CDR3 has 16 amino acids. Germline assignment: CDR1 KGHSH and CDR2 LQKENI. The J segment lost 8 bases and the V segment lost 9 bases, leaving 13 bases of the junction unmatched. The sample is drawn from a study of blood T cell repertoires in COVID-19. The rearrangement links TRBV18 to TRBJ2-1; 13 bases match TRBD2. The receptor comes from a woman aged 40 to 50 with acute COVID-19. Sequencing was performed on PBMCs or T cells enriched from blood (not recorded which). The CDR3 is CASFTTNGLAGDEQFF. CDR3 in DNA: TGTGCCAGTTTCACCACCAATGGACTAGCGGGAGATGAGCAGTTCTTC.